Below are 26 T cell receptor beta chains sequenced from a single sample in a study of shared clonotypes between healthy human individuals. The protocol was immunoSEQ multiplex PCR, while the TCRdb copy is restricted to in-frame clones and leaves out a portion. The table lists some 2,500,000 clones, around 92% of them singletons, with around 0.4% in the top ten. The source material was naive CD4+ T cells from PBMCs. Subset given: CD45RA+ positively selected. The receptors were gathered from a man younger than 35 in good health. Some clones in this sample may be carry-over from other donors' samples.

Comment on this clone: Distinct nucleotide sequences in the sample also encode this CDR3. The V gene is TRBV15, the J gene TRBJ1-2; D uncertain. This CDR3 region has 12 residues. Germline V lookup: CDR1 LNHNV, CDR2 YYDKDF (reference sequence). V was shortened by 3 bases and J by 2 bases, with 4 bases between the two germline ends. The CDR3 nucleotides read TGTGCCACCAGCAGGTCCAACTATGGCTACACCTTC. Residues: CATSRSNYGYTF.

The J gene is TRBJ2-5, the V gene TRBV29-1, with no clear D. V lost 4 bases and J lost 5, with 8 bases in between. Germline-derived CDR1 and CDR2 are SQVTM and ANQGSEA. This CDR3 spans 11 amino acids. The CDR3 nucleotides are TGCAGCGTTGGGGCCGGGGAGACCCAGTACTTC. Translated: CSVGAGETQYF.

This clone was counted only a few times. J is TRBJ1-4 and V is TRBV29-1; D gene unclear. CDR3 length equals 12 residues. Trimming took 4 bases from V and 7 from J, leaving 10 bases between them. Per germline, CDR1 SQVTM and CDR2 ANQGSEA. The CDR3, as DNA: TGCAGCGTTGTGGCGTCAGCTGAAAAACTGTTTTTT. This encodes CSVVASAEKLFF.

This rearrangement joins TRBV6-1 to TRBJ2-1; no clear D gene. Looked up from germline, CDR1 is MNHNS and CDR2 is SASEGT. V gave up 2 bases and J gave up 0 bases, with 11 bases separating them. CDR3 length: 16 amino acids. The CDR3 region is CASSEMSVSSYNEQFF. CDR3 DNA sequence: TGTGCCAGCAGTGAAATGTCTGTCAGCTCCTACAATGAGCAGTTCTTC.

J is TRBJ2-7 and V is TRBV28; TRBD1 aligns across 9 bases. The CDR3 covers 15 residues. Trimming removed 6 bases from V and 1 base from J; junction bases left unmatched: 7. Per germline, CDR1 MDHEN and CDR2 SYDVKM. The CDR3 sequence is CASRPTGQGSYEQYF. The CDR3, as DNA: TGTGCCAGCAGACCCACGGGACAGGGTTCCTACGAGCAGTACTTC.

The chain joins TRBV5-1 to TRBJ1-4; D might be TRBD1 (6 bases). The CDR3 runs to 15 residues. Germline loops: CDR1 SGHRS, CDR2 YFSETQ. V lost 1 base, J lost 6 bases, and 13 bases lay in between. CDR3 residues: CASSLSNRADEKLFF. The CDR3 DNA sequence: TGCGCCAGCAGCTTGAGTAACAGGGCGGATGAAAAACTGTTTTTT.

The CDR3 loop is CASSLDSYTQYF. CDR3 DNA sequence: TGTGCCAGCAGCCTCGACAGTTATACGCAGTATTTT. J is TRBJ2-3 and V is TRBV5-4; D possibly corresponds to TRBD1 (5 bases). Germline V gene lookup returns CDR1 SGHNT and CDR2 YYREEE (reference sequence). This CDR3 spans 12 amino acids. With 4 bases removed from V and 7 bases from J, the gap between germline ends came to 10 bases.

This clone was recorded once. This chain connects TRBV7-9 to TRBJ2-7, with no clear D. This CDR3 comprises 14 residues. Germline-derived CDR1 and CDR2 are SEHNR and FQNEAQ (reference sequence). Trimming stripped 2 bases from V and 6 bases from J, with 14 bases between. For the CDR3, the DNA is TGTGCCAGCAGCTTACAGGTGCCTCAGAGCGAGCAGTACTTC. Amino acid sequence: CASSLQVPQSEQYF. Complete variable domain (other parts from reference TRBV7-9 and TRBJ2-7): DTGVSQNPRHKITKRGQNVTFRCDPISEHNRLYWYRQTLGQGPEFLTYFQNEAQLEKSRLLSDRFSAERPKGSFSTLEIQRTEQGDSAMYLCASSLQVPQSEQYFGPGTRLTVT.

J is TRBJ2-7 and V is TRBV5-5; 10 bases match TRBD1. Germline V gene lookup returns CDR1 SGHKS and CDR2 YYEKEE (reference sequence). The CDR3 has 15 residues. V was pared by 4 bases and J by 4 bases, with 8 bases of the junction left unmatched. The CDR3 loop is CASSPLTGGGYEQYF. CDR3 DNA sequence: TGTGCCAGCAGCCCGTTGACAGGGGGCGGATACGAGCAGTACTTC.

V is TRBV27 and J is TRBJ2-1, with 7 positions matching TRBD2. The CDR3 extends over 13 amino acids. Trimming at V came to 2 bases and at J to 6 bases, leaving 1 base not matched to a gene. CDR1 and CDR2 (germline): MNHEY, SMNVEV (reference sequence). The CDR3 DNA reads TGTGCCAGCAGTTTAAGGGAGGGCAATGAGCAGTTCTTC. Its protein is CASSLREGNEQFF.

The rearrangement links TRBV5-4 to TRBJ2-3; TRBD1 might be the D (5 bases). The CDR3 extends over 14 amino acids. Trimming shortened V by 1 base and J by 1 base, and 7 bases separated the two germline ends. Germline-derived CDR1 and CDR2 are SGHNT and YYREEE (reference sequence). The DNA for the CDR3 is TGTGCCAGCAGCTTGCCCAGGGGCACAGATACGCAGTATTTT. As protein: CASSLPRGTDTQYF. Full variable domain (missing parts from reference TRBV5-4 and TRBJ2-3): ETGVTQSPTHLIKTRGQQVTLRCSSQSGHNTVSWYQQALGQGPQFIFQYYREEENGRGNFPPRFSGLQFPNYSSELNVNALELDDSALYLCASSLPRGTDTQYFGPGTRLTVL.

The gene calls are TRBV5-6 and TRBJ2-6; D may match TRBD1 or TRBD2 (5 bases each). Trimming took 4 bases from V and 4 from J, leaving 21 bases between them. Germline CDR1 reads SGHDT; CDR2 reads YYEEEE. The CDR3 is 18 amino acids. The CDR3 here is CASSAVGQGARGANVLTF. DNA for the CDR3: TGTGCCAGCAGCGCCGTCGGGCAGGGAGCGCGGGGGGCCAACGTCCTGACTTTC.

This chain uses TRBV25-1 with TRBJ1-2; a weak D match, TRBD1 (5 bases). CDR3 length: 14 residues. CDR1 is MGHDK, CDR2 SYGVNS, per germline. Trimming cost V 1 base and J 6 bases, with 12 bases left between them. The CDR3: CASSELGGEDGYTF. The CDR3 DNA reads TGTGCCAGCAGTGAATTAGGAGGGGAGGATGGCTACACCTTC.

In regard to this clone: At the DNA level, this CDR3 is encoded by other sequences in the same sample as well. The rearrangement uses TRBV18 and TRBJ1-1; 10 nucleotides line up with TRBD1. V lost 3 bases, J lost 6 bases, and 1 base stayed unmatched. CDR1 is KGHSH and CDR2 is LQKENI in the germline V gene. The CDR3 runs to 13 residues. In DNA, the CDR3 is TGTGCCAGCTCACCCGGACAGGGGGCTGAAGCTTTCTTT. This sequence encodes CASSPGQGAEAFF.

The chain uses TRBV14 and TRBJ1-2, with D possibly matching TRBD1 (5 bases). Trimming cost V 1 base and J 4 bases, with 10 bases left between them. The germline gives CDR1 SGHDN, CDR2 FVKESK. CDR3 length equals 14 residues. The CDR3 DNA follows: TGTGCCAGCAGCCAAGGGACAAATCGCTATGGCTACACCTTC. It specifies CASSQGTNRYGYTF.

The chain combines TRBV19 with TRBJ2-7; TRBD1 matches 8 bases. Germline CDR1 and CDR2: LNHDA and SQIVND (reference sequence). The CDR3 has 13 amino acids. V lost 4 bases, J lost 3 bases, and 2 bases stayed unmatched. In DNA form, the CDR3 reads TGTGCCAGTAGTAGGGACAGGCACTACGAGCAGTACTTC. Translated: CASSRDRHYEQYF.

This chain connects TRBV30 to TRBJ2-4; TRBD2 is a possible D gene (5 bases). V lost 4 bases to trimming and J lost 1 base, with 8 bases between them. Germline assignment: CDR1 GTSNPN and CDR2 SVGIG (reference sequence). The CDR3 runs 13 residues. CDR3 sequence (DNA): TGTGCCTGGACACGAGGGGCCAAAAACATTCAGTACTTC. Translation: CAWTRGAKNIQYF.

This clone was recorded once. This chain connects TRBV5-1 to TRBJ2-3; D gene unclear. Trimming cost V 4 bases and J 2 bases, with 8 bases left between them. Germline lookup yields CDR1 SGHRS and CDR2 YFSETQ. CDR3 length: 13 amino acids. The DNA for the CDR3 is TGCGCCAGCAGCAGTTCTATCACAGATACGCAGTATTTT. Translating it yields CASSSSITDTQYF.

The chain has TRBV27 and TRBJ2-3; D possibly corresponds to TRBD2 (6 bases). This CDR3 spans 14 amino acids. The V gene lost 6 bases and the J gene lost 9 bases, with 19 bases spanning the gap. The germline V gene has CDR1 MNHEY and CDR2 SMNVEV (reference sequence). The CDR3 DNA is TGTGCCAGCAGCCCCCCGGACTATTTGTCAACGCAGTATTTT. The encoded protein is CASSPPDYLSTQYF.

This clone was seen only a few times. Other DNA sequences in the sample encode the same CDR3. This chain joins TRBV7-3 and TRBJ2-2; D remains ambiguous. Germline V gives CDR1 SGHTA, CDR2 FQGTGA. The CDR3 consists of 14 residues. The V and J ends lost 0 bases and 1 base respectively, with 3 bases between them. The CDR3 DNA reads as TGTGCCAGCAGCTTAACCGGGAACACCGGGGAGCTGTTTTTT. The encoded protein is CASSLTGNTGELFF.

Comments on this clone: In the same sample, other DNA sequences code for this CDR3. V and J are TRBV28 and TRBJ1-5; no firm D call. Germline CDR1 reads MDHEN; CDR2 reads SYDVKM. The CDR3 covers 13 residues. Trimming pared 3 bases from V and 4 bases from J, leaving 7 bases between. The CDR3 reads CASSFRRNQPQHF. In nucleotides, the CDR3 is TGTGCCAGCAGTTTCCGTCGAAATCAGCCCCAGCATTTT. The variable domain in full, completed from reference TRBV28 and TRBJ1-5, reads DVKVTQSSRYLVKRTGEKVFLECVQDMDHENMFWYRQDPGLGLRLIYFSYDVKMKEKGDIPEGYSVSREKKERFSLILESASTNQTSMYLCASSFRRNQPQHFGDGTRLSIL.

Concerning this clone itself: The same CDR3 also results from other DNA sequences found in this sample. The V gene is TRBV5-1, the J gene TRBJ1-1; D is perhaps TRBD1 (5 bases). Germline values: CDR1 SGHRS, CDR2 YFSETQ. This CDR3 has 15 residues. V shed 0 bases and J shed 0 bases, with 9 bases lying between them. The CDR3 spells CASSLVGGMNTEAFF. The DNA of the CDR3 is TGCGCCAGCAGCTTGGTTGGGGGGATGAACACTGAAGCTTTCTTT.

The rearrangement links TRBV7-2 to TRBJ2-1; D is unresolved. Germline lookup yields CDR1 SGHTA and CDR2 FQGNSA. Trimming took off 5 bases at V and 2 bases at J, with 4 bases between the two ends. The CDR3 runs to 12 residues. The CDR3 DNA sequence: TGTGCCAGCAGCCCGACCTACAATGAGCAGTTCTTC. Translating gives CASSPTYNEQFF.

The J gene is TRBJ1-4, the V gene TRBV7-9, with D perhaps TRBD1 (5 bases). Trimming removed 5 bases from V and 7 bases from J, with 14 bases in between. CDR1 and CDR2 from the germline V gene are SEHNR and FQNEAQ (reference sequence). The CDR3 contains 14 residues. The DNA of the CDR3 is TGTGCCAGCAGCGCCGGGACGGCACCTGAAAAACTGTTTTTT. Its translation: CASSAGTAPEKLFF.

The CDR3 DNA follows: TGTGCCAGCAGCTTTAGTCTAGCGGGAGCCGGGGAGCTGTTTTTT. Its protein is CASSFSLAGAGELFF. The rearrangement links TRBV7-2 to TRBJ2-2; 10 bases fit TRBD2. Trimming cost V 3 bases and J 6 bases; bases outside gene matches: 4. The CDR3 sequence is 15 residues long. Germline values: CDR1 SGHTA, CDR2 FQGNSA.

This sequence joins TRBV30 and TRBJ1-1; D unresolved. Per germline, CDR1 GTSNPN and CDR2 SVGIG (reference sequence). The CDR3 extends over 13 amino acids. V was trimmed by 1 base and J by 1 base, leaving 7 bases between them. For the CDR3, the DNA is TGTGCCTGGAGTGCCCGATGGAACACTGAAGCTTTCTTT. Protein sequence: CAWSARWNTEAFF.